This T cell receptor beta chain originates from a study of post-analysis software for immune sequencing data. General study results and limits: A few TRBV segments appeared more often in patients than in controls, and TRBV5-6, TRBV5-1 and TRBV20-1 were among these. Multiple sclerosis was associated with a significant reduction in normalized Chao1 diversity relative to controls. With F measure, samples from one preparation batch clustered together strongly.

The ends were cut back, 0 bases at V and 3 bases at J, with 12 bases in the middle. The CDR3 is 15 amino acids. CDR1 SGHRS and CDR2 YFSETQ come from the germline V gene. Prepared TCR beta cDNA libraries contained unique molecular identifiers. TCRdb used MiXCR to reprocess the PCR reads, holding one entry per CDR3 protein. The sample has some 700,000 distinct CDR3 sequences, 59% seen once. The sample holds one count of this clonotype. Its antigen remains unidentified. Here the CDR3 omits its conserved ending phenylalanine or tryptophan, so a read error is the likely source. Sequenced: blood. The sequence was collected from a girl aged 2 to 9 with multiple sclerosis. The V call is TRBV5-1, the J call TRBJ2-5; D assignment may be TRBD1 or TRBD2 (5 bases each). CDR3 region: CASSLAGTDEETQYY. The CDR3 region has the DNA TGCGCCAGCAGCTTGGCGGGGACGGATGAAGAGACCCAGTACTAC.